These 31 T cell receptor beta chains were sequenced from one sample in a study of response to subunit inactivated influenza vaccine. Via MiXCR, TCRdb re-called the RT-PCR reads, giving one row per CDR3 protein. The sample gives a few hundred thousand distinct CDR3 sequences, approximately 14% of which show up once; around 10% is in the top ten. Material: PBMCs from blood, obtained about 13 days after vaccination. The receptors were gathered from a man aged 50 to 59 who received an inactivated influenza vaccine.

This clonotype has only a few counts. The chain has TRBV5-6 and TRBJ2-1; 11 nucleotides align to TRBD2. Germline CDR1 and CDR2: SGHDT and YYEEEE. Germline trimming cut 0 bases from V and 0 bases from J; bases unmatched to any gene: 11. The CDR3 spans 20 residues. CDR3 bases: TGTGCCAGCAGCTTGGGTTTGGCTAGCGGGGGGCCTAGCTCCTACAATGAGCAGTTCTTC. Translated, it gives CASSLGLASGGPSSYNEQFF.

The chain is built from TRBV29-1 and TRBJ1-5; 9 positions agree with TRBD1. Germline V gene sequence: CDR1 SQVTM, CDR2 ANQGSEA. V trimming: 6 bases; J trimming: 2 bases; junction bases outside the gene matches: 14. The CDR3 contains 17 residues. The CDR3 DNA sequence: TGCAGCGTCTCCGGGACAGGGTCAGCTCGTGGCAATCAGCCCCAGCATTTT. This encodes CSVSGTGSARGNQPQHF.

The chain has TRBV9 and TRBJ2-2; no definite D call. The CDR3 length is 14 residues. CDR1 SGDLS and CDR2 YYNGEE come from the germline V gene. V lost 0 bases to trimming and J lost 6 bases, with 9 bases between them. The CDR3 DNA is TGTGCCAGCAGCGTAGATGTATTGGCCGGGGAGCTGTTTTTT. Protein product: CASSVDVLAGELFF.

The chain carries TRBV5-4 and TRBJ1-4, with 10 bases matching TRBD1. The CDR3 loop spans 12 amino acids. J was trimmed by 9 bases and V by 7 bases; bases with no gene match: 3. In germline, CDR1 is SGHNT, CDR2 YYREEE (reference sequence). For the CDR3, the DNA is TGTGCCAGCTTGGGACAGGGGCAAAAACTGTTTTTT. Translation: CASLGQGQKLFF.

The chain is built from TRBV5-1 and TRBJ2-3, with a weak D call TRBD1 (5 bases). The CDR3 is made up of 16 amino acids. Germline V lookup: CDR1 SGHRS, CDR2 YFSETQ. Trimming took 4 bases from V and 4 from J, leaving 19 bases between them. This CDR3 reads CASSLRSGAGSDTQYF. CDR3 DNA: TGCGCCAGCAGCCTTCGTTCTGGGGCTGGGTCAGATACGCAGTATTTT.

CDR3 loop: CSARVAGGPYGYTF. In nucleotides, the CDR3 is TGCAGTGCTAGAGTTGCAGGGGGGCCCTATGGCTACACCTTC. The chain combines TRBV20-1 with TRBJ1-2, with 7 bases fitting TRBD1. Germline-derived CDR1 and CDR2 are DFQATT and SNEGSKA (reference sequence). Trimming removed 1 base from V and 4 bases from J; junction bases left unmatched: 6. CDR3 size: 14 residues.

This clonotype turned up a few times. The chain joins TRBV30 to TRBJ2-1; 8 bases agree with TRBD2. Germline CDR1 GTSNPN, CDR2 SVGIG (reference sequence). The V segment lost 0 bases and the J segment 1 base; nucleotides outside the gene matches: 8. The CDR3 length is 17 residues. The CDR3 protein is CAWSVSGGPRSYNEQFF. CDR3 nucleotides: TGTGCCTGGAGTGTATCGGGAGGGCCCAGGTCCTACAATGAGCAGTTCTTC.

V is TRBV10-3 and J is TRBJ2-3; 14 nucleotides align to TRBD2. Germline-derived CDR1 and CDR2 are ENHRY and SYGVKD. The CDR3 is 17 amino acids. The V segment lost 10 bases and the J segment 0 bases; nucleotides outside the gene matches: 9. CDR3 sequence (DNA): TGTGCCACGTTGGGGACTAGCGGGGGACCAAGCACAGATACGCAGTATTTT. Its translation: CATLGTSGGPSTDTQYF.

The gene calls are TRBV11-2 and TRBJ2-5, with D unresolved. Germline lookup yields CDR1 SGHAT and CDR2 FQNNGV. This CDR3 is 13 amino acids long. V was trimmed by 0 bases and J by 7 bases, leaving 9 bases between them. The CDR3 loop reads CASSLDSPVTQYF. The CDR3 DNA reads TGTGCCAGCAGCTTAGATTCCCCCGTGACCCAGTACTTC. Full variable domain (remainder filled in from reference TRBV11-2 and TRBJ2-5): EAGVAQSPRYKIIEKRQSVAFWCNPISGHATLYWYQQILGQGPKLLIQFQNNGVVDDSQLPKDRFSAERLKGVDSTLKIQPAKLEDSAVYLCASSLDSPVTQYFGPGTRLLVL.

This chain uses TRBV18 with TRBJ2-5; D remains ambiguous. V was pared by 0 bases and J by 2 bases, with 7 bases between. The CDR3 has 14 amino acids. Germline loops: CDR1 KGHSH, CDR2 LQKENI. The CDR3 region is CASSPPGRQETQYF. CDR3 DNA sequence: TGTGCCAGCTCACCACCGGGAAGACAAGAGACCCAGTACTTC.

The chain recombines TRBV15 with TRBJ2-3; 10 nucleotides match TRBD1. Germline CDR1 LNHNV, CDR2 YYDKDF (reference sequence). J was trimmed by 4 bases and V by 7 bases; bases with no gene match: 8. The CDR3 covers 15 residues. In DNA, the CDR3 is TGTGCCACCACCAAGACAGGGGGCCCCCCAGATACGCAGTATTTT. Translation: CATTKTGGPPDTQYF.

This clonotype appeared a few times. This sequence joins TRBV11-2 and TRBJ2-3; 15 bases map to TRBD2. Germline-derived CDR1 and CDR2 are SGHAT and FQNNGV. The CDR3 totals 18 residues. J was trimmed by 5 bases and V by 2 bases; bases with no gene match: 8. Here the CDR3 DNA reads TGTGCCAGCAGCTTAAAGGGGACTAGCGGGGGGTACAGAGATACGCAGTATTTT. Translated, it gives CASSLKGTSGGYRDTQYF.

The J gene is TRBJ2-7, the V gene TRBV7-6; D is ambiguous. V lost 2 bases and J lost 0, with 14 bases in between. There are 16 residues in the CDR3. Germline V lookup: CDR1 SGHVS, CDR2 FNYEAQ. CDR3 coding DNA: TGTGCCAGCAGCTTACGTTCTGCGGTTAGCTCCTACGAGCAGTACTTC. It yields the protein CASSLRSAVSSYEQYF.

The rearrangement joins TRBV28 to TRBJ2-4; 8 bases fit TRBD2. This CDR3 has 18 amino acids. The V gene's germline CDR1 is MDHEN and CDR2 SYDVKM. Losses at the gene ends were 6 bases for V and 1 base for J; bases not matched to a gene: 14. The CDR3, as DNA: TGTGCCAGCAGCTGGGGCGGGGGGCCAAGGATCGCCAAAAACATTCAGTACTTC. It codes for CASSWGGGPRIAKNIQYF. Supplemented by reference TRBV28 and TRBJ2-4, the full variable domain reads DVKVTQSSRYLVKRTGEKVFLECVQDMDHENMFWYRQDPGLGLRLIYFSYDVKMKEKGDIPEGYSVSREKKERFSLILESASTNQTSMYLCASSWGGGPRIAKNIQYFGAGTRLSVL.

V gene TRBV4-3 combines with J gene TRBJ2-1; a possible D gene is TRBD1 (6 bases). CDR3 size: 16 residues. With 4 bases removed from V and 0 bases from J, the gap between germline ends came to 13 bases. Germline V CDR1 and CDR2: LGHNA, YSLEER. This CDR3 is CASSRSQGSSYNEQFF. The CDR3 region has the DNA TGCGCCAGCAGCCGAAGCCAGGGGAGCTCCTACAATGAGCAGTTCTTC.

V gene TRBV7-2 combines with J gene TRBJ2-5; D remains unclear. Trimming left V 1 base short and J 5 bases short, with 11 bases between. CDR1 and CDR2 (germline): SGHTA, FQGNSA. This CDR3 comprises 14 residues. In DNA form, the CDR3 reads TGTGCCAGCAGCTTAGATACTAAACGGGAGACCCAGTACTTC. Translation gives CASSLDTKRETQYF.

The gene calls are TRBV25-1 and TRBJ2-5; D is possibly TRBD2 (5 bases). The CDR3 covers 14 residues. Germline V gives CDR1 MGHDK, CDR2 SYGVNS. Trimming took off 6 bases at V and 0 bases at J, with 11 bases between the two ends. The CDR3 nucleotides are TGTGCCAGCAGCACCCGGGGTAACCAAGAGACCCAGTACTTC. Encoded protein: CASSTRGNQETQYF.

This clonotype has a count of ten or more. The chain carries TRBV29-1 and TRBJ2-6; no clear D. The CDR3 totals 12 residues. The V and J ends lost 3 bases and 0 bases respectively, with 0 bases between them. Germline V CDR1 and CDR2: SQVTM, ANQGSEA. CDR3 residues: CSVDSGANVLTF. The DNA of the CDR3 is TGCAGCGTTGACTCTGGGGCCAACGTCCTGACTTTC.

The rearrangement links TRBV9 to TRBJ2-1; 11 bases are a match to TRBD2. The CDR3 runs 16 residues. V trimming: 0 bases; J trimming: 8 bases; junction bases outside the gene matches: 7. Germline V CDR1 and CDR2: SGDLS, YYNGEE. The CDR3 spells CASSVVLAGGLYEQFF. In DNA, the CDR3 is TGTGCCAGCAGCGTAGTCTTAGCGGGGGGGCTTTATGAGCAGTTCTTC.

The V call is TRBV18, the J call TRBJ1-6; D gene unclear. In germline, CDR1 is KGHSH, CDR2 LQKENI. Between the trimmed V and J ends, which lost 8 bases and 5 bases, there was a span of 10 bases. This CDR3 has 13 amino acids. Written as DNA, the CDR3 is TGTGCCAGCCGGACTCTAGATAATTCACCCCTCCACTTT. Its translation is CASRTLDNSPLHF.

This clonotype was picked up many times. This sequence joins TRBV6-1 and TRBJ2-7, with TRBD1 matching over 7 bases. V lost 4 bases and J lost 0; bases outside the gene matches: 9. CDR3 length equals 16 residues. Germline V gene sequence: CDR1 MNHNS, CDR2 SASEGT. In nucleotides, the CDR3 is TGTGCCAGCAGTGGTCTGAACAGGGGAGACTCCTACGAGCAGTACTTC. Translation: CASSGLNRGDSYEQYF.

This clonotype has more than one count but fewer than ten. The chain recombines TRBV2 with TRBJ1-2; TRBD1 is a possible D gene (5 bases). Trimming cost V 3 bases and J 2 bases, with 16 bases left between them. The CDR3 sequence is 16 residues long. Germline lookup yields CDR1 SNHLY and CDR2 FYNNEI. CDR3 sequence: CASSEGPGRSNYGYTF. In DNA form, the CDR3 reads TGTGCCAGCAGTGAGGGACCGGGCAGGAGCAACTATGGCTACACCTTC.

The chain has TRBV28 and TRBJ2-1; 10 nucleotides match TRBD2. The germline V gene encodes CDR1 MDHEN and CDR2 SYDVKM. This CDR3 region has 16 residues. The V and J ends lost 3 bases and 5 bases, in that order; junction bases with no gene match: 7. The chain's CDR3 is CASSFYLAGVNNEQFF. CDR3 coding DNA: TGTGCCAGCAGTTTTTATCTAGCGGGAGTTAACAATGAGCAGTTCTTC.

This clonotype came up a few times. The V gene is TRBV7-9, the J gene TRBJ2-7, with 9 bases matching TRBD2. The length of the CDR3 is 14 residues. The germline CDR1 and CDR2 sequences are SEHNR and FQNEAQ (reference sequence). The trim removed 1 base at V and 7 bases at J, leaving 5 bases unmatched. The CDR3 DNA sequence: TGTGCCAGCAGCTTAGGGCTAGCGGGGACAGAGCAGTACTTC. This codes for CASSLGLAGTEQYF.

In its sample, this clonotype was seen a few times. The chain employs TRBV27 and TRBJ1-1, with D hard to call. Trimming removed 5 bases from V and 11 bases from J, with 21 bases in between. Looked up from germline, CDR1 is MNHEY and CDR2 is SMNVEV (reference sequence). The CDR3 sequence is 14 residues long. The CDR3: CASSVRDWAPRAFF. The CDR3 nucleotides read TGTGCCAGCAGTGTAAGAGATTGGGCCCCTCGGGCTTTCTTT.

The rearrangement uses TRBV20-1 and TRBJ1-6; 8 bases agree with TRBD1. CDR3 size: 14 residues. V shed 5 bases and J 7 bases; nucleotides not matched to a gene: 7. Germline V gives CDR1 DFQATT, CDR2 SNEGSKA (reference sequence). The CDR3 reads CSADRGGVNSPLHF. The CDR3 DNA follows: TGCAGTGCTGACAGGGGTGGGGTGAATTCACCCCTCCACTTT.

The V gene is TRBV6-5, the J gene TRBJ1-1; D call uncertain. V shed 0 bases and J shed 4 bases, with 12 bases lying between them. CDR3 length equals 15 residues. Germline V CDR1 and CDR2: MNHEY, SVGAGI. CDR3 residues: CASSYSKGGSTEAFF. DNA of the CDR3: TGTGCCAGCAGTTACTCGAAAGGAGGGAGCACTGAAGCTTTCTTT.

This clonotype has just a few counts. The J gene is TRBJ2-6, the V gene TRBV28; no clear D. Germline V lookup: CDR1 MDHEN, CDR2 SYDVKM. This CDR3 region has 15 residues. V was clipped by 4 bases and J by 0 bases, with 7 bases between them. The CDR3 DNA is TGTGCCAGCAGTTCACCTATCTCTGGGGCCAACGTCCTGACTTTC. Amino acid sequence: CASSSPISGANVLTF.

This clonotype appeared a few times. The CDR3 DNA is TGTGCCAGCAGCCAAGCAGCGGGGGGCCGCACAGATACGCAGTATTTT. It encodes CASSQAAGGRTDTQYF. The chain couples TRBV3-1 to TRBJ2-3, with 9 positions matching TRBD2. Germline V gene sequence: CDR1 LGHDT, CDR2 YNNKEL (reference sequence). This CDR3 is built from 16 residues. V was pared by 1 base and J by 1 base, with 3 bases of the junction left unmatched.

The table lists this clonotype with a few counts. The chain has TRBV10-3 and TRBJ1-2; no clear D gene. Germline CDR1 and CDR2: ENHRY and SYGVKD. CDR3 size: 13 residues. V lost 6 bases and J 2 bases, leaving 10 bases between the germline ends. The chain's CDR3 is CAIRPLQNYGYTF. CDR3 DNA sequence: TGTGCCATCAGACCTCTACAGAACTATGGCTACACCTTC.

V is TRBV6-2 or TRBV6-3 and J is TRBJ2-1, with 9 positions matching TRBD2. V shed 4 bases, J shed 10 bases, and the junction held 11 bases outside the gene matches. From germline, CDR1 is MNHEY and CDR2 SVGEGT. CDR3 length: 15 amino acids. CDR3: CASSSGGGAMREQFF. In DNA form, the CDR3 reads TGTGCCAGCAGTTCAGGCGGGGGGGCCATGAGAGAGCAGTTCTTC.